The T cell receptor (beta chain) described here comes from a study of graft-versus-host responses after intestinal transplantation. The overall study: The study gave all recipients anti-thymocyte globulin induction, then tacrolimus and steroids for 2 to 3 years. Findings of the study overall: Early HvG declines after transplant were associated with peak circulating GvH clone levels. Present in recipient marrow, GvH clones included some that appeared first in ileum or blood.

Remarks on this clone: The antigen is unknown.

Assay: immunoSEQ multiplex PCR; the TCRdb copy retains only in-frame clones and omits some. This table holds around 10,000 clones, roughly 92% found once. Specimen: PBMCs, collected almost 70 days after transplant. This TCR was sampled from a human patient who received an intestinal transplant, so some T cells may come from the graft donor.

The CDR3 nucleotides read TGTGCCAGCAGTGAATCGGGGGGTTGGGGCCAAGAGACCCAGTACTTC. This codes for CASSESGGWGQETQYF. This chain joins TRBV25-1 and TRBJ2-5, with 7 positions matching TRBD2. Germline trimming cut 1 base from V and 1 base from J; bases unmatched to any gene: 6. Germline V gene lookup returns CDR1 MGHDK and CDR2 SYGVNS. The CDR3 loop spans 16 amino acids.